The entry that follows covers one T cell receptor beta chain sequence. These data are taken from a study of blood T cell repertoires in COVID-19. Across the study: Whether acute or convalescent, the COVID-19 samples came from the United States, Italy and Spain. Sources were T cells, B-cell-depleted T cells, or PBMCs; the material itself was cDNA or gDNA.

Per the study methods: Reference gene primer amplification in the assay estimated nucleated cell counts. Some clones are missing from TCRdb's copy, which holds only in-frame ones; the method was immunoSEQ multiplex PCR. Clone size and the V and J calls come from that table; the DNA yielded D and trimming. The sample lists 45,000 to 50,000 clones; 83% were seen once. There are 13 residues in the CDR3. V shed 10 bases and J 5 bases; nucleotides not matched to a gene: 4. Germline assignment: CDR1 SEHNR and CDR2 FQNEAQ (reference sequence). The sequencing input was peripheral blood. V is TRBV7-9 and J is TRBJ2-2, with 10 bases aligning to TRBD2. This clonotype was obtained from a man older than 75 in a cohort sampled during active COVID-19. CDR3 residues: CATQRGGTGELFF. The DNA for the CDR3 is TGTGCCACCCAGCGGGGGGGTACCGGGGAGCTGTTTTTT.